This TCR beta chain comes out of a study of shared clonotypes between healthy human individuals (dated by TCRdb to 2020 to 2021). About the study as a whole: Two women and three men aged 18 to 49 years were included in the cohort. For each donor, CD4 naive and CD4 memory were each given three plates, CD8 naive was given two plates, and CD8 memory was given one plate. Each donor's leukapheresis produced roughly between about 0.9 and 9.5 billion PBMCs. Different laboratories and diverse techniques were used to prepare libraries and sequence TCR repertoires, to increase sequencing depth and limit assay-specific biases. Blood TCR repertoires of roughly 5 healthy adults were deeply sequenced to estimate repertoire size and the extent of clonotype sharing between individuals.

TCR CDR3 regions were amplified from genomic DNA by multiplex PCR using the deep immunoSEQ assay. Extracted genomic DNA from each cell subset was distributed evenly across all wells of several immunoSEQ 96-well plates, and each plate was treated as a replicate. For sorted subsets, 150 to 250 ng of genomic DNA, equivalent to around 30,000 T cell genomes, went into each replicate PCR. Purified libraries were measured with a Qubit 3.0 fluorometer, size-checked on a Bioanalyzer 2100, and measured again with the KAPA Library Quantification kit. Every immunoSEQ 96-well plate was sequenced on a dedicated single-read 150-cycle Illumina NextSeq 550 flow cell. As for how the authors treated the data: Because the immunoSEQ output included only junctional sequences and no quality scores, the filtering could not be the same as the filtering used for full-length reads. To assign V/J genes and CDR3, sequences were annotated against IMGT germline references using PyIR, a Python wrapper for IgBLAST v1.9. Reads were removed for weak V/J assignments (E-value above 1e-6), missing CDR3, stop codons, out-of-frame junctions, or ambiguous translated residues. V3J clonotypes were defined as sequences sharing the same inferred V gene, J gene, and CDR3 amino acid sequence. The percentage overlap between two repertoires was calculated by dividing the number of shared unique clonotypes by the size of the smaller repertoire. RTK rarefaction, the Chao1 estimator, and Recon v2.1 estimates of unobserved clonotypes were used to assess repertoire richness. OLGA was used to compute generation probabilities for all TCRbeta clonotypes that the gDNA method yielded from a handful of donors. As stored in TCRdb, this immuneACCESS dataset retains in-frame rearrangements with V and J assigned. A fraction of the clones does not appear; measured against another copy, unresolved V genes explain less than half of the discrepancy, and the remainder lacks a known reason. That table is the source of V, J and clone size, and D and trimming were worked out from the DNA. The sample table holds about 1.1 million clones, of which around 82% were seen once. Roughly 0.55% of the sample is in the top ten clones.

Here is what the overall study found, with its caveats: Based on pairwise subsampling, the degree of clonotype sharing among donors was expected to be affected by sequencing depth. Clonotypes shared by all four sorted-subset donors showed higher generation probabilities than non-shared clonotypes. Across several donors, 5% to 6% of naive CD4, 3% to 3.5% of naive CD8, under 2.5% of memory CD4, and about 0.4% of memory CD8 clonotypes were shared. Even with the large sequencing depth, rarefaction of the sorted-subset datasets indicated that sequencing was incomplete. Sampling was restricted to blood, and TCR repertoires in tissues likely differ from the TCR repertoires found in blood. The genetic and exposure-history diversity represented was limited by the small number of donors. Estimated clonotype richness was generally larger for naive than for memory subsets.

Taken from the germline V gene (reference sequence), the CDR1 and CDR2 loops are MNHEY and SMNVEV. V is clipped by 6 bases and J by 4 bases, and the sequence between their germline boundaries is 10 bases long. The CDR3 starts with the cysteine, ends with the phenylalanine, and has 13 residues. Of the read, only the CDR3 DNA is kept; its 39 bases are in frame from base 1. Turning to this clone: It has no known antigen specificity. Base qualities are not recorded, but no much larger clone differs from it by a single base.

The donors were healthy, HIV-negative adults who had no recently reported acute infections or vaccinations. Only Caucasian adults living in Nashville, Tennessee, USA were represented among the donors. CD4+ T cells were enriched through magnetic negative selection, after which naive cells were positively selected on CD45RA and the remaining negative fraction served as the memory subset. Blood was obtained by leukapheresis, after which PBMCs were separated by Ficoll-Histopaque density gradient centrifugation and cryopreserved in liquid nitrogen vapor phase. Analytical flow cytometry was used to check the purity and quantity of every magnetically sorted T cell population. Each sorted fraction had its genomic DNA isolated and then quantified by UV absorbance on a Nanodrop 2000c.

Sequencing input: memory CD4+ T cells from PBMCs. This sample's cell subset or site label indicates: CD45RA-negative fraction. The sequence was obtained from a man younger than 30 in good health. Some clones in this sample may be carry-over from other donors' samples. Here the chain combines TRBV27 and TRBJ1-5; the D gene is not confidently resolved. At the DNA level, the sequence is TGTGCCAGCAGATCCTATTTGAATCAGCCCCAGCATTTT. Translated, it reads CASRSYLNQPQHF.